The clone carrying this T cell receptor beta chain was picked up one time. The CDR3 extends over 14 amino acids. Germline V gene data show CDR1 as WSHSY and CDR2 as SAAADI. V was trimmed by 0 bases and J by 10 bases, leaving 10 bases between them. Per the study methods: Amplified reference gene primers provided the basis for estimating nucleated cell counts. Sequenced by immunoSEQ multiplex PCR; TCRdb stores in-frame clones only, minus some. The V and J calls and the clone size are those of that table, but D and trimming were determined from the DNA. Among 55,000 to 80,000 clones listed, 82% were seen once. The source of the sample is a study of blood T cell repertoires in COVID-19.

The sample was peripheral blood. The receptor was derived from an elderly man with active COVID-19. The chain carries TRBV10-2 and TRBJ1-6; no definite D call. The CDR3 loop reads CASSESYERSPLHF. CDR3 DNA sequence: TGCGCCAGCAGTGAGTCCTATGAGCGATCACCCCTCCACTTT.